These 32 T cell receptor beta chains were all obtained from the same sample, sequenced in a study of T-cell reconstitution after alpha-beta-depleted transplantation in children. Preparation of the TCRbeta library involved a method that used unique molecular identifiers. TCRdb re-called the PCR reads through MiXCR, storing one row per CDR3 protein. Found here are around 380,000 distinct CDR3 sequences, roughly a tenth of them singletons; the top ten hold about 5%. Sequenced material: PBMCs from the stem cell graft donor, taken from the stem cell graft. The origin of the receptors is a human donor who donated a stem cell graft to a child with acute myeloid leukemia.

The sample holds a few counts of this clonotype. V and J are TRBV12-3 or TRBV12-4 and TRBJ2-1; TRBD1 aligns across 10 bases. The V and J ends lost 5 bases and 6 bases, in that order; junction bases with no gene match: 7. The CDR3 length is 15 residues. CDR3 nucleotide sequence: TGTGCCAGCAGTGACGGGACAGGGGTACGCAATGAGCAGTTCTTC. As protein: CASSDGTGVRNEQFF.

This clonotype was seen ten or more times. The rearrangement uses TRBV2 and TRBJ1-1; the match to TRBD1 covers 7 bases. V lost 6 bases, J lost 4 bases, and 5 bases stayed unmatched. The CDR3 spans 13 residues. CDR1 and CDR2 from the germline V gene are SNHLY and FYNNEI. CDR3 DNA sequence: TGTGCCAGCAGAGGACAGGCGGCCACTGAAGCTTTCTTT. This encodes CASRGQAATEAFF. Looking up the rest from reference TRBV2 and TRBJ1-1 gives the full variable domain: EPEVTQTPSHQVTQMGQEVILRCVPISNHLYFYWYRQILGQKVEFLVSFYNNEISEKSEIFDDQFSVERPDGSNFTLKIRSTKLEDSAMYFCASRGQAATEAFFGQGTRLTVV.

V usage is TRBV4-2 and J usage is TRBJ2-2, with 8 positions matching TRBD2. Trimming removed 4 bases from V and 5 bases from J; junction bases left unmatched: 3. Looked up from germline, CDR1 is LGHNA and CDR2 is YNFKEQ. This CDR3 has 14 residues. CDR3 in amino acids: CASSRTSSTGELFF. In DNA form, the CDR3 reads TGTGCCAGCAGCCGGACTAGCAGTACCGGGGAGCTGTTTTTT.

The chain is built from TRBV7-2 and TRBJ2-5, with TRBD1 matching 7 bases. The J segment lost 5 bases and the V segment lost 3 bases, leaving 6 bases of the junction unmatched. The CDR3 is 14 amino acids. The germline CDR1 and CDR2 sequences are SGHTA and FQGNSA. The CDR3 bases are TGTGCCAGCAGCTTTGAGGGGGCGAGGGAGACCCAGTACTTC. Protein product: CASSFEGARETQYF.

This clonotype appeared a few times. This sequence joins TRBV14 and TRBJ1-6; D call uncertain. The CDR3 has 15 residues. Trimming cost V 2 bases and J 8 bases, with 13 bases left between them. Germline CDR1 reads SGHDN; CDR2 reads FVKESK. The CDR3: CASSQRWTLHSPLHF. The DNA for the CDR3 is TGTGCCAGCAGCCAAAGATGGACCCTGCATTCACCCCTCCACTTT.

This clonotype has just a few counts. The V call is TRBV6-5, the J call TRBJ2-3; possibly TRBD1 for D (5 bases). Germline V CDR1 and CDR2: MNHEY, SVGAGI. The CDR3 is 16 residues long. V dropped 0 bases and J dropped 7 bases, with 17 bases sitting between them. The CDR3 is CASSYSGLQGFNTQYF. The CDR3 coding sequence is TGTGCCAGCAGTTACTCGGGCCTCCAGGGTTTTAATACGCAGTATTTT.

This chain's CDR3 is CSATNAGGKETQYF. The CDR3 DNA follows: TGCAGTGCTACTAACGCAGGGGGAAAAGAGACCCAGTACTTC. The gene calls are TRBV20-1 and TRBJ2-5, with TRBD1 matching over 7 bases. This CDR3 has 14 amino acids. CDR1 and CDR2 from the germline V gene are DFQATT and SNEGSKA (reference sequence). V dropped 4 bases and J dropped 3; count of bases not matched to a gene: 8.

The chain has TRBV5-1 and TRBJ2-5; 10 positions agree with TRBD1. With V trimmed by 3 bases and J by 2 bases, 7 bases remained unmatched. The CDR3 is 16 residues long. Per germline, CDR1 SGHRS and CDR2 YFSETQ. CDR3 coding DNA: TGCGCCAGCAGCTCAGGTCCGGGACAGGGGCAAGAGACCCAGTACTTC. Translated, it gives CASSSGPGQGQETQYF.

This chain uses TRBV13 with TRBJ1-1, with 9 bases aligning to TRBD1. V gave up 4 bases and J gave up 5 bases; unmatched junction bases: 5. CDR1 is PRHDT, CDR2 FYEKMQ, per germline (reference sequence). The CDR3 covers 14 residues. CDR3 coding DNA: TGTGCCAGCAGCTCGAGGACAGGGGTGACTGAAGCTTTCTTT. Amino acid sequence: CASSSRTGVTEAFF.

The chain links TRBV5-5 to TRBJ2-2; no reliable D call. Trimming took off 0 bases at V and 5 bases at J, with 11 bases between the two ends. Looked up from germline, CDR1 is SGHKS and CDR2 is YYEKEE (reference sequence). The CDR3 runs to 15 residues. The CDR3 loop reads CASSLGLRGTGELFF. The CDR3 coding sequence is TGTGCCAGCAGCTTGGGGTTACGAGGTACCGGGGAGCTGTTTTTT.

This clonotype appeared many times. The chain joins TRBV6-1 to TRBJ2-5; 10 nucleotides agree with TRBD2. CDR3 length: 15 amino acids. After removal of 2 bases from V and 8 bases from J, the junction contained 8 bases not matched to a gene. Germline CDR1 MNHNS, CDR2 SASEGT. DNA for the CDR3: TGTGCCAGCAGTGAACCTAGCGGGGGACCCGTTACCCAGTACTTC. Translating it yields CASSEPSGGPVTQYF.

The rearrangement uses TRBV9 and TRBJ2-1; 12 bases map to TRBD2. The CDR3 runs 17 residues. Looked up from germline, CDR1 is SGDLS and CDR2 is YYNGEE. Trimming took 3 bases from V and 2 from J; bases not matched to a gene: 6. The CDR3 DNA reads as TGTGCCAGCAGCGGGACTAGCGGGGAAAGACCCTACAATGAGCAGTTCTTC. It translates to CASSGTSGERPYNEQFF.

This clonotype was seen at least ten times. The rearrangement uses TRBV20-1 and TRBJ1-1; 7 positions match TRBD1. The length of the CDR3 is 14 residues. Germline CDR1 DFQATT, CDR2 SNEGSKA (reference sequence). V shed 6 bases and J 1 base; nucleotides not matched to a gene: 8. The DNA of the CDR3 is TGCAGTGCGCACCCGGGACAGAAGAACACTGAAGCTTTCTTT. It translates to CSAHPGQKNTEAFF.

This clonotype was detected many times. This chain joins TRBV20-1 and TRBJ2-3; possible D gene TRBD1, 5 bases. CDR3 length equals 14 residues. Germline CDR1 DFQATT, CDR2 SNEGSKA (reference sequence). V was trimmed by 3 bases and J by 0 bases, leaving 10 bases between them. CDR3 region: CSASDQGSTDTQYF. The CDR3 nucleotides read TGCAGTGCTAGTGACCAGGGAAGCACAGATACGCAGTATTTT.

The rearrangement links TRBV15 to TRBJ2-1; a possible D gene is TRBD2 (7 bases). The CDR3 loop spans 17 amino acids. Per germline, CDR1 LNHNV and CDR2 YYDKDF (reference sequence). V shed 1 base and J shed 4 bases, with 17 bases lying between them. The CDR3 DNA reads TGTGCCACCAGCAGAGCTGGCGGGGGCCCCCCGTACAATGAGCAGTTCTTC. It encodes CATSRAGGGPPYNEQFF.

This clonotype was counted many times. This chain uses TRBV5-5 with TRBJ2-7; perhaps TRBD1 as D (5 bases). Trimming took off 2 bases at V and 6 bases at J, with 12 bases between the two ends. Germline values: CDR1 SGHKS, CDR2 YYEKEE (reference sequence). The CDR3 covers 13 residues. CDR3 residues: CASSLQALTEQYV. In DNA, the CDR3 is TGTGCCAGCAGCTTACAGGCTTTGACCGAGCAGTACGTC.

The J gene is TRBJ2-4, the V gene TRBV5-1; a weak D match, TRBD1 (6 bases). Germline CDR1 is SGHRS and CDR2 is YFSETQ. The ends were cut back, 2 bases at V and 8 bases at J, with 17 bases in the middle. The CDR3 is 15 residues long. The CDR3 nucleotides read TGCGCCAGCAGCTTTACAGGGATGGTCTTGGACATTCAGTACTTC. Its protein product is CASSFTGMVLDIQYF. The whole variable domain, filled in from reference TRBV5-1 and TRBJ2-4, reads KAGVTQTPRYLIKTRGQQVTLSCSPISGHRSVSWYQQTPGQGLQFLFEYFSETQRNKGNFPGRFSGRQFSNSRSEMNVSTLELGDSALYLCASSFTGMVLDIQYFGAGTRLSVL.

This clonotype was picked up a small number of times. The chain combines TRBV12-3 or TRBV12-4 with TRBJ2-7, with 8 bases lining up with TRBD1. Trimming took 4 bases from V and 2 from J; bases not matched to a gene: 7. CDR3 length: 15 residues. The CDR3 loop is CASSSRQGLAYEQYF. DNA for the CDR3: TGTGCCAGCAGTTCTCGACAGGGGTTAGCCTACGAGCAGTACTTC.

This clonotype was counted between two and nine times. V gene TRBV29-1 combines with J gene TRBJ1-5, with D hard to call. The germline V gene encodes CDR1 SQVTM and CDR2 ANQGSEA. This CDR3 comprises 13 residues. V gave up 1 base and J gave up 2 bases, with 6 bases separating them. Here the CDR3 reads CSVEGGGNQPQHF. The CDR3 coding sequence is TGCAGCGTTGAAGGGGGAGGCAATCAGCCCCAGCATTTT.

CDR3 DNA sequence: TGCAGTGCTTCTCAGGGGTCTGGGGCCAACGTCCTGACTTTC. This encodes CSASQGSGANVLTF. This chain connects TRBV20-1 to TRBJ2-6; possible D gene TRBD1, 6 bases. Germline CDR1 DFQATT, CDR2 SNEGSKA (reference sequence). The V end was cut by 5 bases, the J end by 1 base, with 9 bases between. This CDR3 spans 14 amino acids.

This clonotype occurred many times. This chain uses TRBV6-1 with TRBJ2-7; 8 positions agree with TRBD1. Trimming removed 5 bases from V and 6 bases from J; junction bases left unmatched: 6. The CDR3 is 13 residues long. CDR1 and CDR2 from the germline V gene are MNHNS and SASEGT. This CDR3 reads CASSIGQGGEQYV. The CDR3 region has the DNA TGTGCCAGCAGTATTGGACAGGGCGGCGAGCAGTACGTC.

The chain is built from TRBV5-1 and TRBJ1-1, with D possibly matching TRBD1 (5 bases). Per germline, CDR1 SGHRS and CDR2 YFSETQ. V shed 4 bases and J shed 5 bases, with 15 bases lying between them. This CDR3 is built from 14 residues. DNA for the CDR3: TGCGCCAGCAGCACCATGGAGGGGAGGACTGAAGCTTTCTTT. Amino acid sequence: CASSTMEGRTEAFF.

The chain is built from TRBV29-1 and TRBJ1-2; 7 positions agree with TRBD1. Germline V CDR1 and CDR2: SQVTM, ANQGSEA. CDR3 length: 14 amino acids. Trimming cost V 7 bases and J 0 bases; bases outside gene matches: 8. The CDR3 DNA is TGCAGCGCCCCCGGGACAGATACTAACTATGGCTACACCTTC. This sequence encodes CSAPGTDTNYGYTF.

J is TRBJ2-3 and V is TRBV5-5; D remains unclear. From germline, CDR1 is SGHKS and CDR2 YYEKEE (reference sequence). The CDR3 is 14 residues long. V was trimmed by 0 bases and J by 2 bases, leaving 7 bases between them. The CDR3 DNA follows: TGTGCCAGCAGCTTGGCTGAATACACAGATACGCAGTATTTT. Amino acid sequence: CASSLAEYTDTQYF.

In its sample, this clonotype was seen once. This chain connects TRBV20-1 to TRBJ2-7; 8 positions agree with TRBD2. The V gene end was trimmed by 6 bases and the J gene end by 2 bases; junction bases not matched to a gene: 6. This CDR3 region has 13 residues. The germline CDR1 and CDR2 sequences are DFQATT and SNEGSKA (reference sequence). The DNA for the CDR3 is TGCAGTGCCCCCGGGACTAGTCCCTACGAGCAGTACTTC. It encodes CSAPGTSPYEQYF.

This clonotype was picked up a small number of times. V is TRBV20-1 and J is TRBJ2-7; 7 bases are a match to TRBD2. Unmatched junction bases numbered 6, after V lost 5 bases and J lost 5 bases. This CDR3 has 12 amino acids. CDR1 is DFQATT, CDR2 SNEGSKA, per germline (reference sequence). The CDR3 region is CSAGREFHEQYF. The DNA of the CDR3 is TGCAGTGCTGGGCGGGAGTTCCACGAGCAGTACTTC.

On this clonotype: A much larger clonotype is one base distant, so this may be a read error. The chain employs TRBV29-1 and TRBJ2-7; 9 bases map to TRBD1. V shed 7 bases and J 6 bases; nucleotides not matched to a gene: 10. The germline gives CDR1 SQVTM, CDR2 ANQGSEA. There are 13 residues in the CDR3. The CDR3 protein is CSASTGGGAEQYF. In DNA form, the CDR3 reads TGCAGCGCTTCAACAGGGGGCGGTGCCGAGCAGTACTTC.

This clonotype was counted only a few times. The gene calls are TRBV7-9 and TRBJ2-7; 7 bases align to TRBD1. CDR1 and CDR2 (germline): SEHNR, FQNEAQ (reference sequence). This CDR3 is 16 amino acids long. The V gene end was trimmed by 5 bases and the J gene end by 0 bases; junction bases not matched to a gene: 10. The DNA for the CDR3 is TGTGCCAGCAGCCCTCACTCCAGGGACAGCTCCTACGAGCAGTACTTC. It translates to CASSPHSRDSSYEQYF.

The CDR3 DNA follows: TGTGCCAGCAGACAGGACGGTTACGAGCAGTACTTC. Translated, it gives CASRQDGYEQYF. The rearrangement uses TRBV6-5 and TRBJ2-7; TRBD1 might be the D (5 bases). Germline CDR1 is MNHEY and CDR2 is SVGAGI. The V end was cut by 6 bases, the J end by 4 bases, with 10 bases between. The CDR3 extends over 12 amino acids.

CDR3 sequence (DNA): TGTGCTAGTGCTGACGCGGACAGGGAAAAACTGTTTTTT. It encodes CASADADREKLFF. The chain employs TRBV12-5 and TRBJ1-4, with TRBD1 identical over 7 bases. CDR1 LGHNT and CDR2 FRNRAP come from the germline V gene. J gave up 8 bases and V 7 bases, and 7 bases lay outside the gene matches. CDR3 length: 13 amino acids.

This clonotype was recorded many times. The rearrangement joins TRBV29-1 to TRBJ2-3; D ambiguous. CDR1 SQVTM and CDR2 ANQGSEA come from the germline V gene. The CDR3 is 12 amino acids. Trimming cost V 6 bases and J 1 base, with 8 bases left between them. The CDR3 DNA reads as TGCAGCGTCACGGACGGCACAGATACGCAGTATTTT. Protein: CSVTDGTDTQYF.

The gene calls are TRBV4-1 and TRBJ2-3, with TRBD2 matching 7 bases. The V segment lost 4 bases and the J segment 5 bases; nucleotides outside the gene matches: 9. CDR1 and CDR2 from the germline V gene are MGHRA and YSYEKL. This CDR3 contains 15 residues. In DNA form, the CDR3 reads TGCGCCAGCAGCCGCCTAGGCGGGGGTGGAGATACGCAGTATTTT. It yields the protein CASSRLGGGGDTQYF.